This paragraph covers one T cell receptor beta chain sequence. No antigen is known for it. Some clones are missing from TCRdb's copy, which holds only in-frame ones; the method was immunoSEQ multiplex PCR. The profile shows about 130,000 clones, around 94% of them singletons. The data stem from a study of human thymus T cells. Resections from corrective heart surgery provided thymus tissue. Healthy Finnish infants having corrective surgery for congenital heart defects served as donors. Germline V gene sequence: CDR1 MNHNS, CDR2 SASEGT. V gave up 2 bases and J gave up 7 bases; unmatched junction bases: 3. CDR3 size: 14 residues. Study results and limitations: What related research reported was that thymic repertoires overlapped highly among unrelated individuals. Thymic and blood repertoires seemed to show skewed V and J gene use.

The TCR originated in a boy under three years old with a congenital heart defect but otherwise immunologically healthy. The chain is built from TRBV6-1 and TRBJ1-2, with 11 bases matching TRBD1. The sample taken for sequencing was thymus tissue. The CDR3 reads CASSEPGTGGGYTF. CDR3 nucleotide sequence: TGTGCCAGCAGTGAACCTGGGACAGGGGGTGGCTACACCTTC.